This T cell receptor (beta chain) was profiled in a study of shared clonotypes between healthy human individuals. Measured with immunoSEQ multiplex PCR; TCRdb has only the in-frame clones, and not every one. The sample records 2,500,000 or so clones, less than 95% being singletons. Between the trimmed V and J ends, which lost 6 bases and 0 bases, there was a span of 12 bases. The germline gives CDR1 MDHEN, CDR2 SYDVKM. The CDR3 spans 15 residues. This clone was recorded once. Sequenced: naive CD4+ T cells from PBMCs. The subset was: CD45RA+ positively selected. The sequence was collected from a young man in good health. Some clones in this sample may be carry-over from other donors' samples. This sequence joins TRBV28 and TRBJ2-4; no reliable D call. The CDR3 nucleotides are TGTGCCAGCAGGACCCAGAGTGTAGCCAAAAACATTCAGTACTTC. As protein: CASRTQSVAKNIQYF.